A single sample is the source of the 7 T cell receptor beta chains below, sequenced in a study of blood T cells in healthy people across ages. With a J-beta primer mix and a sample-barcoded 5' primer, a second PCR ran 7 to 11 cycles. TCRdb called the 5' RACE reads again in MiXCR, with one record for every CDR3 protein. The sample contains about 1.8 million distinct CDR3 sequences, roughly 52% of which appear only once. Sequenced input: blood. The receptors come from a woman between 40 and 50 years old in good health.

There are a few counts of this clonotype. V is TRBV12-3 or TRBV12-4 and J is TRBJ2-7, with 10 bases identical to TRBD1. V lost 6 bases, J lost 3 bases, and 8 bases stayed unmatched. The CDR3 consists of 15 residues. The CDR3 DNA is TGTGCCAGCAGAATGACAGGGGGCGGTTTCTACGAGCAGTACTTC. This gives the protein CASRMTGGGFYEQYF.

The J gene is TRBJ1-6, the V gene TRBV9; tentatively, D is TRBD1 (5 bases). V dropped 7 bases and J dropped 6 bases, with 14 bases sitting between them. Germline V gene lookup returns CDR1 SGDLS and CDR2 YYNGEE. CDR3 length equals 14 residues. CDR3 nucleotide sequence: TGTGCCAGCGGCCCACGAGGGGCTAATTCACCCCTCCACTTT. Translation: CASGPRGANSPLHF.

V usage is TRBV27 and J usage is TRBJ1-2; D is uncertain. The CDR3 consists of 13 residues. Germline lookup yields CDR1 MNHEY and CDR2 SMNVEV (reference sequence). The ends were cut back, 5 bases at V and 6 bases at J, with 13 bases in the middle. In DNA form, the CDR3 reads TGTGCCAGCAGTCATACGGGGAGGGATGGCTACACCTTC. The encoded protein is CASSHTGRDGYTF.

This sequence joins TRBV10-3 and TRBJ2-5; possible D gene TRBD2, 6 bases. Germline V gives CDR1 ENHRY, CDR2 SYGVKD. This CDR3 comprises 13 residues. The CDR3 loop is CVTDDSGRETQYF. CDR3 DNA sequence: TGTGTCACCGATGACTCAGGGAGGGAGACCCAGTACTTC.

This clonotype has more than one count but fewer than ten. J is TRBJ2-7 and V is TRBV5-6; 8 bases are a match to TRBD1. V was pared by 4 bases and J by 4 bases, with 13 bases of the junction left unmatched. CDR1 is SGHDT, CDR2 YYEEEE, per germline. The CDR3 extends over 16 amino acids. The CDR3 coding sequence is TGTGCCAGCAGCCCTCGGCGACAGGGGAATCGGTACGAGCAGTACTTC. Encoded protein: CASSPRRQGNRYEQYF.

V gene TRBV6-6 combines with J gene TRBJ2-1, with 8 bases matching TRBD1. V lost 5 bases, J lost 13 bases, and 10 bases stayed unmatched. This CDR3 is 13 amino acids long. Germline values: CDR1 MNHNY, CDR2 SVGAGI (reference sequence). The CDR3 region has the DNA TGTGCCAGCAGTGGGACACAGGGGGGAAGACAGTTCTTC. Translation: CASSGTQGGRQFF.

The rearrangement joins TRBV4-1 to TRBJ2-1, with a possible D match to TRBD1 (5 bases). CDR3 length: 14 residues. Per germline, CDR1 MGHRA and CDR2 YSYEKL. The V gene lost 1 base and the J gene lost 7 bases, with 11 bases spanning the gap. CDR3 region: CASSQVTAGNEQFF. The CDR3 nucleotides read TGCGCCAGCAGCCAAGTGACAGCCGGGAATGAGCAGTTCTTC.